These 21 T cell receptor beta chains were all obtained from the same sample, sequenced in a study of response to subunit inactivated influenza vaccine (dated by TCRdb to the late 2010s). Libraries came from RT-PCR. Sequencing was performed on an Illumina HiSeq 2500. TCRdb trimmed public reads at Q25 via fastp, called clones via MiXCR and kept in-frame beta chains. All rows with the same CDR3 protein become a single entry with the most common DNA and genes. The sample table records about 780,000 distinct CDR3 sequences; roughly 18% of these occur just once. The ten largest clones represent approximately 11% of the sample. The material sequenced was PBMCs from blood, taken roughly 5 days after vaccination. All receptors come from a man aged 45 to 65 who received an inactivated influenza vaccine. Donor details come from another sample of the same person, matched by shared clones.

V gene TRBV25-1 combines with J gene TRBJ2-1; a weak D match, TRBD1 (5 bases). In germline, CDR1 is MGHDK, CDR2 SYGVNS. The V gene lost 2 bases and the J gene lost 7 bases, with 9 bases spanning the gap. There are 13 residues in the CDR3. Here the CDR3 DNA reads TGTGCCAGCAGTGAAGGGGCGGTTAATGAGCAGTTCTTC. Residues: CASSEGAVNEQFF.

The DNA for the CDR3 is TGTGCCAGCAGCCGGGACAAAGCCTCCTACGAGCAGTACTTC. It codes for CASSRDKASYEQYF. The V call is TRBV4-2, the J call TRBJ2-7; D may be TRBD1 (6 bases). Trimming removed 4 bases at V and 0 bases at J, with 10 bases between. CDR3 length: 14 residues. Germline V lookup: CDR1 LGHNA, CDR2 YNFKEQ.

The V and J genes are TRBV7-2 and TRBJ2-7; 9 positions match TRBD1. Germline trimming cut 4 bases from V and 3 bases from J; bases unmatched to any gene: 7. Germline assignment: CDR1 SGHTA and CDR2 FQGNSA. The CDR3 consists of 15 residues. The CDR3: CASSSRAGQGYEQYF. DNA for the CDR3: TGTGCCAGCAGCTCCCGTGCGGGACAGGGCTACGAGCAGTACTTC.

The chain couples TRBV19 to TRBJ2-1; 10 bases align to TRBD2. This CDR3 contains 14 residues. CDR1 LNHDA and CDR2 SQIVND come from the germline V gene (reference sequence). Unmatched junction bases numbered 9, after V lost 8 bases and J lost 8 bases. Here the CDR3 DNA reads TGTGCCAGTCAGCGGGGGGGCGGCAGATATGAGCAGTTCTTC. This codes for CASQRGGGRYEQFF. Full variable domain (outside the CDR3, taken from reference TRBV19 and TRBJ2-1): DGGITQSPKYLFRKEGQNVTLSCEQNLNHDAMYWYRQDPGQGLRLIYYSQIVNDFQKGDIAEGYSVSREKKESFPLTVTSAQKNPTAFYLCASQRGGGRYEQFFGPGTRLTVL.

The sample holds a few counts of this clonotype. V gene TRBV4-2 combines with J gene TRBJ2-4; maybe TRBD2 (7 bases). V was pared by 0 bases and J by 10 bases, with 13 bases between. The CDR3 covers 14 residues. Germline lookup yields CDR1 LGHNA and CDR2 YNFKEQ. Here the CDR3 reads CASSQDQGRGIQYF. DNA for the CDR3: TGTGCCAGCAGCCAAGATCAGGGGCGGGGGATTCAGTACTTC.

V and J are TRBV3-1 and TRBJ2-2; TRBD2 agrees at 8 bases. The CDR3 contains 17 residues. The junction had 10 bases not matched to a gene; V was cut back by 3 bases and J by 4 bases. CDR1 is LGHDT, CDR2 YNNKEL, per germline (reference sequence). CDR3 coding DNA: TGTGCCAGCAGCCATGGCCCGGGGGGGCCCGGCACCGGGGAGCTGTTTTTT. It encodes CASSHGPGGPGTGELFF.

This clonotype was counted at least ten times. The V call is TRBV24-1, the J call TRBJ2-3, with D maybe TRBD2 (5 bases). The CDR3 extends over 13 amino acids. Per germline, CDR1 KGHDR and CDR2 SFDVKD. V shed 3 bases and J shed 2 bases, with 5 bases lying between them. The CDR3, as DNA: TGTGCCACCAGTGATGACTACACAGATACGCAGTATTTT. The encoded protein is CATSDDYTDTQYF.

The sample holds a few counts of this clonotype. The chain is built from TRBV20-1 and TRBJ2-2, with D maybe TRBD2 (5 bases). V lost 6 bases and J lost 0, with 14 bases in between. Germline-derived CDR1 and CDR2 are DFQATT and SNEGSKA (reference sequence). The CDR3 extends over 15 amino acids. CDR3 loop: CSATRAGANTGELFF. CDR3 coding DNA: TGCAGTGCCACAAGGGCGGGCGCGAACACCGGGGAGCTGTTTTTT.

In its sample, this clonotype was seen a few times. The V gene is TRBV7-2, the J gene TRBJ2-3; D possibly corresponds to TRBD2 (5 bases). The V end was cut by 3 bases, the J end by 2 bases, with 12 bases between. Germline V gene data show CDR1 as SGHTA and CDR2 as FQGNSA. The CDR3 length is 15 residues. CDR3 region: CASSLEDLNTDTQYF. As DNA, the CDR3 is TGTGCCAGCAGCTTGGAGGACCTTAACACAGATACGCAGTATTTT.

This clonotype was observed a handful of times. The chain recombines TRBV12-3 or TRBV12-4 with TRBJ1-6; D remains ambiguous. V shed 6 bases and J shed 7 bases, with 16 bases lying between them. The CDR3 sequence is 15 residues long. The CDR3 here is CASRYRSDRNSPLHF. CDR3 coding DNA: TGTGCCAGCAGATACCGTTCGGACCGAAATTCACCCCTCCACTTT.

The V and J genes are TRBV29-1 and TRBJ2-6; D may correspond to TRBD1 or TRBD2 (5 bases each). This CDR3 comprises 14 residues. V was cut by 6 bases and J by 3 bases, with 12 bases left in between. Per the germline V gene, CDR1 is SQVTM and CDR2 is ANQGSEA. The CDR3 here is CSVSGGGGANVLTF. CDR3 coding DNA: TGCAGCGTGAGTGGGGGTGGTGGGGCCAACGTCCTGACTTTC.

This clonotype was detected ten times or more. The rearrangement joins TRBV29-1 to TRBJ2-6; D may be TRBD2 (5 bases). The CDR3 consists of 13 residues. CDR1 is SQVTM, CDR2 ANQGSEA, per germline. Trimming stripped 7 bases from V and 4 bases from J, with 11 bases between. Here the CDR3 reads CSGWSGGANVLTF. In nucleotides, the CDR3 is TGCAGCGGCTGGAGCGGCGGGGCCAACGTCCTGACTTTC.

The chain employs TRBV20-1 and TRBJ1-2; D not certain. The CDR3 is 13 residues long. The V and J ends lost 1 base and 1 base respectively, with 7 bases between them. Germline loops: CDR1 DFQATT, CDR2 SNEGSKA (reference sequence). The CDR3 loop reads CSARVPSNYGYTF. Written as DNA, the CDR3 is TGCAGTGCTAGAGTGCCAAGTAACTATGGCTACACCTTC.

The gene calls are TRBV24-1 and TRBJ2-7; no reliable D call. Trimming cost V 4 bases and J 4 bases, with 10 bases left between them. The CDR3 totals 13 residues. Germline V gene data show CDR1 as KGHDR and CDR2 as SFDVKD. CDR3 amino acids: CATSEGPTYEQYF. In nucleotides, the CDR3 is TGTGCCACCAGTGAGGGCCCAACTTACGAGCAGTACTTC.

J is TRBJ2-7 and V is TRBV20-1, with D possibly matching TRBD2 (6 bases). This CDR3 contains 12 residues. Germline assignment: CDR1 DFQATT and CDR2 SNEGSKA (reference sequence). V dropped 8 bases and J dropped 3 bases, with 14 bases sitting between them. The CDR3 nucleotides are TGCAGTCTGAAGGAGGGTAGCTACGAGCAGTACTTC. Its protein is CSLKEGSYEQYF.

This clonotype was recorded a few times. The V gene is TRBV27, the J gene TRBJ2-2, with D perhaps matching TRBD2 (5 bases). The CDR3 length is 15 residues. Between the trimmed V and J ends, which lost 3 bases and 4 bases, there was a span of 12 bases. Looked up from germline, CDR1 is MNHEY and CDR2 is SMNVEV (reference sequence). The CDR3: CASSFGLASTGELFF. The CDR3 nucleotides read TGTGCCAGCAGTTTCGGCCTAGCTTCCACCGGGGAGCTGTTTTTT.

This sequence joins TRBV9 and TRBJ2-3, with D hard to call. Germline CDR1 reads SGDLS; CDR2 reads YYNGEE. V dropped 0 bases and J dropped 2 bases, with 19 bases sitting between them. The CDR3 sequence is 18 residues long. CDR3 coding DNA: TGTGCCAGCAGCGTAGCCGCCCCGGTAGTTAGGGACACAGATACGCAGTATTTT. It translates to CASSVAAPVVRDTDTQYF.

A few counts support this clonotype. This sequence joins TRBV20-1 and TRBJ1-1, with D tentatively TRBD1 (5 bases). The CDR3 has 12 amino acids. V lost 1 base to trimming and J lost 11 bases, with 14 bases between them. Germline values: CDR1 DFQATT, CDR2 SNEGSKA (reference sequence). The CDR3 sequence is CSARGGSPRAFF. The CDR3 bases are TGCAGTGCTAGAGGGGGGTCGCCACGGGCTTTCTTT.

This clonotype occurred a few times. This chain joins TRBV10-3 and TRBJ2-7; TRBD2 matches 7 bases. The CDR3 runs 12 residues. V lost 2 bases, J lost 6 bases, and 1 base stayed unmatched. CDR1 ENHRY and CDR2 SYGVKD come from the germline V gene. CDR3 in amino acids: CAISEREGEQYF. CDR3 in DNA: TGTGCCATCAGTGAGAGGGAGGGCGAGCAGTACTTC.

J is TRBJ1-1 and V is TRBV10-3, with no clear D. With 6 bases removed from V and 2 bases from J, the gap between germline ends came to 10 bases. The germline V gene encodes CDR1 ENHRY and CDR2 SYGVKD. The CDR3 has 13 amino acids. CDR3 DNA sequence: TGTGCCATCAGACGGAATTATAACACTGAAGCTTTCTTT. Protein: CAIRRNYNTEAFF.

The chain uses TRBV11-3 and TRBJ2-3; weak D call: TRBD2 (6 bases). The ends were cut back, 5 bases at V and 0 bases at J, with 12 bases in the middle. The CDR3 is 15 residues long. Germline CDR1 reads SGHNT; CDR2 reads YENEEA. CDR3 residues: CASSPGLGSTDTQYF. The CDR3 nucleotides are TGTGCCAGCAGCCCGGGACTCGGGAGCACAGATACGCAGTATTTT.